This T cell receptor beta chain appears in the sequencing data of a study of cytomegalovirus exposure and HLA in healthy donors. The PCR employed 60 Vbeta primers together with 13 Jbeta primers. The protocol was immunoSEQ multiplex PCR, while the TCRdb copy is restricted to in-frame clones and leaves out a portion. The sample includes 65,000 to 85,000 clones, just over 70% seen only once; the top ten take roughly 4.4%. Points on this clone: The antigen is unknown.

Findings and caveats of the study: When presence/absence was analysed, sequencing depth was taken to be roughly uniform across donors.

This CDR3 region has 14 residues. Looked up from germline, CDR1 is MDHEN and CDR2 is SYDVKM. V was trimmed by 6 bases and J by 4 bases, leaving 16 bases between them. Input material: PBMCs. The TCR comes from a man aged 55 to 70 in good health and CMV-seropositive. The chain has TRBV28 and TRBJ2-7, with D tentatively TRBD1 (6 bases). The CDR3 sequence: CASRFPGQSYEQYF. In DNA, the CDR3 is TGTGCCAGCAGATTCCCCGGACAGTCGTACGAGCAGTACTTC.